The rows below give T cell receptor beta chains drawn from one sample of a study of T cells in Graves' hyperthyroidism and ophthalmopathy. TCRdb passed the multiplex PCR reads through MiXCR, listing each CDR3 protein once. This sample has about 300,000 distinct CDR3 sequences, with less than 15% found just once. Sequenced sample: blood. The receptors were gathered from a woman in her thirties with Graves' hyperthyroidism that later progressed to Graves' ophthalmopathy. Both conserved end residues are part of each CDR3. D genes are given only for firm matches. Only part of the rows carry a size: once, few, many, or a class if the clone is expanded.

>.|.|TRBJ2-5|TRBV5-1
CASSYTGSGEETQYF
TGCGCCAGCAGCTACACAGGGTCGGGTGAAGAGACCCAGTACTTC
>many|TRBD1|TRBJ2-7|TRBV15
CATSRNGQGGEQYF
TGTGCCACCAGCAGAAATGGACAGGGAGGCGAGCAGTACTTC
>few|TRBD1|TRBJ2-2|TRBV27
CASTDWDRASGELFF
TGTGCCAGCACCGATTGGGACAGGGCCTCCGGGGAGCTGTTTTTT
>many|.|TRBJ1-3|TRBV12-3/TRBV12-4
CASSLSGNTIYF
TGTGCCAGCAGCCTGAGTGGAAACACCATATATTTT
>many|.|TRBJ1-1|TRBV14
CASSQDMNTEAFF
TGTGCCAGCAGCCAGGACATGAACACTGAAGCTTTCTTT
>many|.|TRBJ1-1|TRBV15
CATSRDFSGHLMNTEAFF
TGTGCCACCAGCAGAGATTTCAGCGGACACCTCATGAACACTGAAGCTTTCTTT
>.|.|TRBJ2-5|TRBV7-9
CASSSRTGSLEETQYF
TGTGCCAGCAGCTCCCGGACGGGAAGCCTTGAAGAGACCCAGTACTTC
>many|TRBD1|TRBJ2-3|TRBV10-3
CAISETGVIDTQYF
TGTGCCATCAGTGAGACAGGGGTGATAGATACGCAGTATTTT
>few|TRBD2|TRBJ2-5|TRBV6-1
CASRRASSGETQYF
TGTGCCAGCAGGAGGGCTTCTAGCGGAGAGACCCAGTACTTC
>few|.|TRBJ2-7|TRBV20-1
CSAVPRTGQYF
TGCAGTGCCGTGCCGAGAACAGGGCAGTACTTC
>many|TRBD2|TRBJ2-1|TRBV29-1
CSVEDSAGGYNEQFF
TGCAGCGTTGAAGATTCGGCGGGAGGCTACAATGAGCAGTTCTTC
>many|.|TRBJ2-7|TRBV27
CASSLSTGDYVYEQYF
TGTGCCAGCAGTTTATCGACCGGGGATTATGTCTACGAGCAGTACTTC
>many|TRBD1|TRBJ2-7|TRBV7-9
CASSLSTGSYEQYF
TGTGCCAGCAGCTTGTCGACAGGGAGCTACGAGCAGTACTTC